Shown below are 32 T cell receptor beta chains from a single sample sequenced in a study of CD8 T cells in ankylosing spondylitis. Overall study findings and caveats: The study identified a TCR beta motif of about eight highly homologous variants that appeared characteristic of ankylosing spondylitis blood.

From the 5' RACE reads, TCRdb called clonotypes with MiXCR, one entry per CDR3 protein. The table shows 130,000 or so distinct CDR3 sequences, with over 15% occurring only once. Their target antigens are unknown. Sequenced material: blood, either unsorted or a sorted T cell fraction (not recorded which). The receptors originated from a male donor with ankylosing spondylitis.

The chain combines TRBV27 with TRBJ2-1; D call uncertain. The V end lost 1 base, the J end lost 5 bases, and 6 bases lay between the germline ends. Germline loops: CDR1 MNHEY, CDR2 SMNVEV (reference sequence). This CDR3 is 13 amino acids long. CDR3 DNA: TGTGCCAGCAGTTTATATACGGACAATGAGCAGTTCTTC. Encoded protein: CASSLYTDNEQFF.

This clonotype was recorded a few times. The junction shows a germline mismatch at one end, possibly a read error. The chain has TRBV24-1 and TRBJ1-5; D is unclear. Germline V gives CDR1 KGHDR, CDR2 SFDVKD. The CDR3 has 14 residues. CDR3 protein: CATSDFVSNQPQHF. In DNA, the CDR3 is TGTGCCACCAGTGATTTTGTCAGCAACCAGCCCCAGCATTTT.

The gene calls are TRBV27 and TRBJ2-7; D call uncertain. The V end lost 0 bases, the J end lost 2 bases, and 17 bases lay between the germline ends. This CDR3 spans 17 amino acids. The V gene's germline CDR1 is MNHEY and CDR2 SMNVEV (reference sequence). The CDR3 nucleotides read TGTGCCAGCAGTTTATCGGGCCCAGACCCTATACCCTACGAGCAGTACTTC. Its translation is CASSLSGPDPIPYEQYF.

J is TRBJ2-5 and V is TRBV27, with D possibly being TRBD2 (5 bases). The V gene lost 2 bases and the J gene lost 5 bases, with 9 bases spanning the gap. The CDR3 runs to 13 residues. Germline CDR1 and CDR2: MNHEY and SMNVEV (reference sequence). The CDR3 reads CASSLQWEETQYF. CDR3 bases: TGTGCCAGCAGTTTACAGTGGGAGGAGACCCAGTACTTC.

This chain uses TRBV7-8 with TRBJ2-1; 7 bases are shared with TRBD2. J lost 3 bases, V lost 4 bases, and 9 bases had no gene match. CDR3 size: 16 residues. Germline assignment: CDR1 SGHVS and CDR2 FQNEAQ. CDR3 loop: CASSSLAGGGYNEQFF. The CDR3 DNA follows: TGTGCCAGCAGCTCATTAGCGGGTGGCGGCTACAATGAGCAGTTCTTC. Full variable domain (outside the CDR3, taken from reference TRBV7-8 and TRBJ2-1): GAGVSQSPRYKVAKRGQDVALRCDPISGHVSLFWYQQALGQGPEFLTYFQNEAQLDKSGLPSDRFFAERPEGSVSTLKIQRTQQEDSAVYLCASSSLAGGGYNEQFFGPGTRLTVL.

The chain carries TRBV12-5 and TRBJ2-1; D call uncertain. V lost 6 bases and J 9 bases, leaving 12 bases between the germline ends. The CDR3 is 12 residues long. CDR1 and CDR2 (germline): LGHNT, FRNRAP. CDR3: CASGLHPSEQFF. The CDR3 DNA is TGTGCTAGTGGGCTCCATCCGAGTGAGCAGTTCTTC.

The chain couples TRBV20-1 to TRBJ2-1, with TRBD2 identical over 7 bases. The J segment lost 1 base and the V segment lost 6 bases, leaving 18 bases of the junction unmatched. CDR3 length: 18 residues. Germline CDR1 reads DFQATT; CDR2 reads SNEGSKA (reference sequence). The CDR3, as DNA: TGCAGTGCAAATCGCCTCCCAGAGAGGGGAGGGTCCTACAATGAGCAGTTCTTC. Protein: CSANRLPERGGSYNEQFF.

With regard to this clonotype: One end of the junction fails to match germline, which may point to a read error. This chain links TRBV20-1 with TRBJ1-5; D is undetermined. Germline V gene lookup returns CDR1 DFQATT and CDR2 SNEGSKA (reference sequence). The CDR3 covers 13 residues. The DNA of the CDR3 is TGCAGTGCTCGAGACATGAGCAATCAGCCCCAGCATTTT. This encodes CSARDMSNQPQHF.

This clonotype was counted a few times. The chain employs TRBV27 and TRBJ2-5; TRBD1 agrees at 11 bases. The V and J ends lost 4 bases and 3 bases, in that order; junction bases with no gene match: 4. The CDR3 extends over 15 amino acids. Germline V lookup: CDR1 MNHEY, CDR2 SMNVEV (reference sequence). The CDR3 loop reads CASSSDRGPKETQYF. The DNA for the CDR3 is TGTGCCAGCAGTTCGGACAGGGGGCCAAAAGAGACCCAGTACTTC.

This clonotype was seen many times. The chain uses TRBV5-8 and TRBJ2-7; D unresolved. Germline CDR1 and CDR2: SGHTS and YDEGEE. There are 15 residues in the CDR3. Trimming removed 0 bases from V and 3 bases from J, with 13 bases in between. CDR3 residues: CASSLEQIFDYEQYF. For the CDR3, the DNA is TGTGCCAGCAGCTTGGAGCAGATTTTTGACTACGAGCAGTACTTC. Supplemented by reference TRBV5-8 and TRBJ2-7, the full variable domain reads EAGVTQSPTHLIKTRGQQATLRCSPISGHTSVYWYQQALGLGLQFLLWYDEGEERNRGNFPPRFSGRQFPNYSSELNVNALELEDSALYLCASSLEQIFDYEQYFGPGTRLTVT.

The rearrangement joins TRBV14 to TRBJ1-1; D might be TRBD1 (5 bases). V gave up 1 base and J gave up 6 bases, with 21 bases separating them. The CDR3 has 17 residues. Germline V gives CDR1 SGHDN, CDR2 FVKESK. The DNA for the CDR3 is TGTGCCAGCAGCCAAGTCACAGTACCTTATCTGGGGGCTGAAGCTTTCTTT. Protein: CASSQVTVPYLGAEAFF.

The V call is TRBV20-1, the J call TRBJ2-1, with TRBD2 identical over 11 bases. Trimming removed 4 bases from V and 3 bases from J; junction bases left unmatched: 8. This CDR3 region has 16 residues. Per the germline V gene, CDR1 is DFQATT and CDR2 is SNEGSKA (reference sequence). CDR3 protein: CSAMTSGVWFYNEQFF. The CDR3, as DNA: TGCAGTGCTATGACTAGCGGGGTGTGGTTCTACAATGAGCAGTTCTTC.

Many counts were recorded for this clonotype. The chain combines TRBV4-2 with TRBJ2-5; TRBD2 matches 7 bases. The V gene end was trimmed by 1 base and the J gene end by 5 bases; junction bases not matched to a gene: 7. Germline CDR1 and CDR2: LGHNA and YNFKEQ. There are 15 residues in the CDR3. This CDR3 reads CASSQGAGTTETQYF. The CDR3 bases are TGTGCCAGCAGCCAAGGCGCCGGGACTACTGAGACCCAGTACTTC.

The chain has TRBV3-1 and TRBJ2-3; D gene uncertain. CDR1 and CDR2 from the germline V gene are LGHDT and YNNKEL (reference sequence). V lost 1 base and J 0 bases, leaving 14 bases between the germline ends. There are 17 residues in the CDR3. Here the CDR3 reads CASSQGVVFGSTDTQYF. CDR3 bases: TGTGCCAGCAGCCAAGGGGTAGTTTTTGGCAGCACAGATACGCAGTATTTT.

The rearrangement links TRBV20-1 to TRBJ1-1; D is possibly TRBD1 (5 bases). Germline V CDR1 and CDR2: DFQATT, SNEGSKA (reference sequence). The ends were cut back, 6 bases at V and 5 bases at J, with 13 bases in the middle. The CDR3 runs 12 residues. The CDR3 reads CSAHRGETEAFF. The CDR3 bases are TGCAGTGCCCACAGAGGGGAAACTGAAGCTTTCTTT.

The CDR3: CASSQEGSNEQFF. Here the CDR3 DNA reads TGCGCCAGCAGCCAAGAAGGGAGCAATGAGCAGTTCTTC. The rearrangement uses TRBV4-1 and TRBJ2-1; a possible D gene is TRBD2 (5 bases). Deletions cut 0 bases from V and 6 bases from J, with 6 bases between. Germline loops: CDR1 MGHRA, CDR2 YSYEKL. This CDR3 region has 13 residues.

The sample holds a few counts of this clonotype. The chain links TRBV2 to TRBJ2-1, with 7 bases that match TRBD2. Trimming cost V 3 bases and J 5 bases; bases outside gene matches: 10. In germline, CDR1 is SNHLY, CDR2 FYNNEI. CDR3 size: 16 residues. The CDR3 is CASSDVWGRADNEQFF. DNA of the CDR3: TGTGCCAGCAGTGATGTTTGGGGGAGGGCCGACAATGAGCAGTTCTTC.

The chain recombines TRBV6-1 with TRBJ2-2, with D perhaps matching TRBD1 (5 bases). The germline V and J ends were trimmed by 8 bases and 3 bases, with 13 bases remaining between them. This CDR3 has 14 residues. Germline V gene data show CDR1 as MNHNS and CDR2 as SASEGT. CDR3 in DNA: TGTGCCAGCGACCGGCAGGGTTACACCGGGGAGCTGTTTTTT. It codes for CASDRQGYTGELFF.

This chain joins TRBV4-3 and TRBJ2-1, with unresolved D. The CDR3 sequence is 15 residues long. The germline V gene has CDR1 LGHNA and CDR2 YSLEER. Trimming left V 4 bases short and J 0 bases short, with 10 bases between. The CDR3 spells CASSLRASSYNEQFF. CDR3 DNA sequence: TGCGCCAGCAGCCTAAGGGCTAGCTCCTACAATGAGCAGTTCTTC.

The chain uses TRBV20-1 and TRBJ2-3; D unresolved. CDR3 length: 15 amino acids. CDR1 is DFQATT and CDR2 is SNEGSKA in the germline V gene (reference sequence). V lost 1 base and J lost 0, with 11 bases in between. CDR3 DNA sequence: TGCAGTGCTAGAGCCCCCCCGGATAGCACAGATACGCAGTATTTT. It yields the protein CSARAPPDSTDTQYF.

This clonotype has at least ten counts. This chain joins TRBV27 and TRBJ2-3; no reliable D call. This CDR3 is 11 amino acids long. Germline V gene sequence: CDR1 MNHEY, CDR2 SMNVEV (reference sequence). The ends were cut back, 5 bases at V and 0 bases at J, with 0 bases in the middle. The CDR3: CASSSTDTQYF. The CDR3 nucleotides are TGTGCCAGCAGTAGCACAGATACGCAGTATTTT.

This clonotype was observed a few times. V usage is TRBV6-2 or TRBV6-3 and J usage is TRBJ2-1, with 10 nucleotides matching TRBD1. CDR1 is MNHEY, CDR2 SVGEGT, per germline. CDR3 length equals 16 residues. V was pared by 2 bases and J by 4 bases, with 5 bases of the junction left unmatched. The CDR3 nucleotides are TGTGCCAGCAGTTACGTCCCGGGACAGGGGTACAATGAGCAGTTCTTC. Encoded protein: CASSYVPGQGYNEQFF.

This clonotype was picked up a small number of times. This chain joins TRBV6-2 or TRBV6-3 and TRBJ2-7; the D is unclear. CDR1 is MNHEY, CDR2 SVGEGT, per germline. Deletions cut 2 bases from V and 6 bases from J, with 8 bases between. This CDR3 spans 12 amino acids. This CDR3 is CASSYRRLEQYF. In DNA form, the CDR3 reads TGTGCCAGCAGTTACCGACGACTCGAGCAGTACTTC.

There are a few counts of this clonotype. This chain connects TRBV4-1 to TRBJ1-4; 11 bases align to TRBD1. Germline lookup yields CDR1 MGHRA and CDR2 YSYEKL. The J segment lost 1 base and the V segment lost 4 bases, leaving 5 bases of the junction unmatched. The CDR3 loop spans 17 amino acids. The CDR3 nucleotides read TGCGCCAGCAGCCCTGGCGGGACAGGGGGAACTAATGAAAAACTGTTTTTT. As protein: CASSPGGTGGTNEKLFF.

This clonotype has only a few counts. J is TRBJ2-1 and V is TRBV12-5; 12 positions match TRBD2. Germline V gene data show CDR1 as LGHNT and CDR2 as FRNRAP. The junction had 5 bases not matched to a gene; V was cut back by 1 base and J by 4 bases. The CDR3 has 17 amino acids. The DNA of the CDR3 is TGTGCTAGTGGTTTGGCCCGGACTAGCGGGGATTACAATGAGCAGTTCTTC. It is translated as CASGLARTSGDYNEQFF.

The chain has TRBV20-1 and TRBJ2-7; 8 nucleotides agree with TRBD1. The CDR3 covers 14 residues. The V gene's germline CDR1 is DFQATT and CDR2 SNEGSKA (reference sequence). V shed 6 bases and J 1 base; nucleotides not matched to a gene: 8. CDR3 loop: CSASETGASYEQYF. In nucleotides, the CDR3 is TGCAGTGCGAGTGAGACAGGGGCGTCCTACGAGCAGTACTTC.

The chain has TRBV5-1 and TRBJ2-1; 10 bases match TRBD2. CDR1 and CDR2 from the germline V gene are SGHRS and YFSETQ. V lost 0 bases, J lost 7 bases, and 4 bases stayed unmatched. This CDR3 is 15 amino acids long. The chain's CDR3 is CASSLAPSGSNEQFF. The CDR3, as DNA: TGCGCCAGCAGCTTGGCCCCTAGCGGGAGTAATGAGCAGTTCTTC.

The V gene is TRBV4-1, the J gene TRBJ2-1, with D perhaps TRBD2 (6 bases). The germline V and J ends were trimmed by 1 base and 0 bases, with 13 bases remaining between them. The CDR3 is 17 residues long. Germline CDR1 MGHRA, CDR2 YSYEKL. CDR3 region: CASSQVEWEASYNEQFF. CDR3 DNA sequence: TGCGCCAGCAGCCAAGTCGAATGGGAGGCCTCCTACAATGAGCAGTTCTTC.

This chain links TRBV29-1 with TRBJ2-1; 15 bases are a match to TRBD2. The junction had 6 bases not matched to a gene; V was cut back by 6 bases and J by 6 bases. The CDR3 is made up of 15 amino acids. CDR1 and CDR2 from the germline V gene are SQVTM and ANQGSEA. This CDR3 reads CSVSSGLAGGNEQFF. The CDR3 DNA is TGCAGCGTCTCCTCGGGACTAGCGGGGGGCAATGAGCAGTTCTTC.

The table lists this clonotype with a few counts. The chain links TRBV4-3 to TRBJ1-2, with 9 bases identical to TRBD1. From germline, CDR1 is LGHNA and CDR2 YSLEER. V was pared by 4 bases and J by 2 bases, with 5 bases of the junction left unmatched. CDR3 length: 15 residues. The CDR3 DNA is TGCGCCAGCAGCCCCACAGGGGGCTCAAACTATGGCTACACCTTC. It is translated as CASSPTGGSNYGYTF.

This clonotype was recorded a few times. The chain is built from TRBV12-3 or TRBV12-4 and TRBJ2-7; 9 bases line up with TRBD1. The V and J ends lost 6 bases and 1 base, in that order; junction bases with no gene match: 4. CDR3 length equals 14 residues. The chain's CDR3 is CASRDRGSSYEQYF. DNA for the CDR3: TGTGCCAGCAGAGACAGGGGGTCATCCTACGAGCAGTACTTC.

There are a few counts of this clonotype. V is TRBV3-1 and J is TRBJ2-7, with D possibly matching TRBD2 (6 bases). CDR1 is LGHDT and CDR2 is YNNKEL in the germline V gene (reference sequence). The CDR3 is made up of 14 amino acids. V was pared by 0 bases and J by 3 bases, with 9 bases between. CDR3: CASSQDGSVYEQYF. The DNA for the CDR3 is TGTGCCAGCAGCCAAGACGGGAGCGTCTACGAGCAGTACTTC.